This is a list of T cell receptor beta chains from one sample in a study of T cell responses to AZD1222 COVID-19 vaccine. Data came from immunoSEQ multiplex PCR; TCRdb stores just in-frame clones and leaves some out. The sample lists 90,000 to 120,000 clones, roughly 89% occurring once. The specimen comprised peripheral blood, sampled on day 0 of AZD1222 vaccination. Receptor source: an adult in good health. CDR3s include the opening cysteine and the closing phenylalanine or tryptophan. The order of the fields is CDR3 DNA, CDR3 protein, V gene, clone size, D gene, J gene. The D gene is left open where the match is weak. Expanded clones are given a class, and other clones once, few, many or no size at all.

TGTGCCAGCAGCTTCACAGGGGCGAACACTGAAGCTTTCTTT,CASSFTGANTEAFF,TRBV28,.,TRBD1,TRBJ1-1
TGTGCCAGCCTCGGGGGGTCAGCGGGAGATACGCAGTATTTT,CASLGGSAGDTQYF,TRBV19,.,TRBD2,TRBJ2-3
TGTGCCAGCAGCTTGTATGTCAGAGTGGATAGCAATCAGCCCCAGCATTTT,CASSLYVRVDSNQPQHF,TRBV5-6,.,.,TRBJ1-5
TGTGCCAGCAGCCCAAATCGTCAAGAGACCCAGTACTTC,CASSPNRQETQYF,TRBV11-2,.,.,TRBJ2-5
TGTGCCAGCAGTGTGATTCGGGGGCAGGGGGTTGGCGAGCAGTACTTC,CASSVIRGQGVGEQYF,TRBV6-1,.,.,TRBJ2-7
TGTGCCAGCAGCCAGAGTGGGGCGAGGTATGGCTACACCTTC,CASSQSGARYGYTF,TRBV3-1/TRBV3-2,.,.,TRBJ1-2
TGTGCCAGCAGGGGGACAGCCAATGAGCAGTTCTTC,CASRGTANEQFF,TRBV12-3/TRBV12-4,.,TRBD1,TRBJ2-1
TGTGCCAGCAGCCAAGATCCGACAGGGTACTACGAGCAGTACTTC,CASSQDPTGYYEQYF,TRBV14,.,TRBD1,TRBJ2-7
TGTGCCAGCAGTCTGTCGCCCGAATATGGCTACACCTTC,CASSLSPEYGYTF,TRBV7-8,.,.,TRBJ1-2
TGTGCCAGTCTATACAGGGAGAACTCTGGAAACACCATATATTTT,CASLYRENSGNTIYF,TRBV7-2,.,.,TRBJ1-3
TGTGCCAGCAGCGCAACTAGCGAGGGCACCGGGGAGCTGTTTTTT,CASSATSEGTGELFF,TRBV6-4,.,TRBD2,TRBJ2-2
TGTGCCAGCAGCTTACCCAGGGGAGCGGCTAATGAAAAACTGTTTTTT,CASSLPRGAANEKLFF,TRBV7-2,.,.,TRBJ1-4
TGTGCCTTCCGGACAGGAGTCTACGAGCAGTACTTC,CAFRTGVYEQYF,TRBV30,.,TRBD1,TRBJ2-7
TGTGCCAGCAGCCGACAGGAAAGGGTTCAGCCCCAGCATTTT,CASSRQERVQPQHF,TRBV6-5,.,.,TRBJ1-5
TGTGCCAGTAGTTTCGGGGGGGCCCACGAGCAGTACTTC,CASSFGGAHEQYF,TRBV19,.,TRBD2,TRBJ2-7
TGCGCCAGCAGCCAAGATTATTCAACAGGGGCGAACTATGGCTACACCTTC,CASSQDYSTGANYGYTF,TRBV4-3,.,TRBD1,TRBJ1-2
TGTGCCAGCAGCCTCTTGGGCAGGGGGCACGGCTACACCTTC,CASSLLGRGHGYTF,TRBV3-1/TRBV3-2,.,TRBD1,TRBJ1-2
TGTGCCAGCAGCTTGACGGGGGGGCCCTACGAGCAGTACTTC,CASSLTGGPYEQYF,TRBV5-5,.,TRBD2,TRBJ2-7
TGTGCCAGCAGTTACACCCCCGGGGTGACGGGCGAGCAGTACTTC,CASSYTPGVTGEQYF,TRBV6-2/TRBV6-3,once,.,TRBJ2-7
TGTGCCAGCAGCGGTCCACAGGGCTCTGGAAACACCATATATTTT,CASSGPQGSGNTIYF,TRBV7-8,.,.,TRBJ1-3
TGTGCCAGTAGTATGACAGGACAGATTAACTATGGCTACACCTTC,CASSMTGQINYGYTF,TRBV19,.,.,TRBJ1-2
TGTGCCAGCAGCTTGGACAGGGGCGGCACAGATACGCAGTATTTT,CASSLDRGGTDTQYF,TRBV5-4,once,TRBD1,TRBJ2-3
TGTGCCAGCAGGGATACCTCAGGGGTTTCTAATTCACCCCTCCACTTT,CASRDTSGVSNSPLHF,TRBV2,once,.,TRBJ1-6
TGTGCCAGCAGCCAAGATTCGGGGGATACGCAGTATTTT,CASSQDSGDTQYF,TRBV4-2,.,.,TRBJ2-3